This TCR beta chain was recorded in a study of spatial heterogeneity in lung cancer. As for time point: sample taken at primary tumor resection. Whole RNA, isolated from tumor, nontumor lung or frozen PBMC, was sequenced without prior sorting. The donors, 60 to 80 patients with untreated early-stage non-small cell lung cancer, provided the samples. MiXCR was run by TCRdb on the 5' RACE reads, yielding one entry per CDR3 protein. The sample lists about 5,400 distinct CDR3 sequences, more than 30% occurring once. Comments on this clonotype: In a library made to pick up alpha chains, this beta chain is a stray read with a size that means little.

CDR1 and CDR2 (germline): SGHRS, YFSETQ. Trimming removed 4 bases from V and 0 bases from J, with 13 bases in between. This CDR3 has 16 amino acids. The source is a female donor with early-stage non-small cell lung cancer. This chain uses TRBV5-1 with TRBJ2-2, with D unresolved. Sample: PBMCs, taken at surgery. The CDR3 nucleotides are TGCGCCAGCAGCCCCCCCGTTGGTACGAACACCGGGGAGCTGTTTTTT. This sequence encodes CASSPPVGTNTGELFF. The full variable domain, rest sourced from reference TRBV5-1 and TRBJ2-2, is KAGVTQTPRYLIKTRGQQVTLSCSPISGHRSVSWYQQTPGQGLQFLFEYFSETQRNKGNFPGRFSGRQFSNSRSEMNVSTLELGDSALYLCASSPPVGTNTGELFFGEGSRLTVL.